This is a list of T cell receptor beta chains from one sample in a study of STAT5B mutations in CD4+ large granular lymphocyte leukemia. Here immunoSEQ multiplex PCR was the method, and the copy in TCRdb shows in-frame clones only, minus some. Seen here are under 50,000 clones, around 82% observed once, and the top ten hold less than 0.4%. The sequencing input was CD4+ T cells from blood buffy coats. These receptors came from a human donor in good health. The CDR3 runs from the conserved cysteine through the conserved F or W. The D gene is left open where the match is weak. Clone size appears in some rows only: once, few, many, or a class for an expanded clone.

D: TRBD1; size: -; J: TRBJ1-5; V: TRBV6-5; CDR3: CASSYRGPSGNQPQHF; DNA: TGTGCCAGCAGCTACAGGGGGCCGTCGGGCAATCAGCCCCAGCATTTT
D: TRBD1; size: -; J: TRBJ1-4; V: TRBV30; CDR3: CAWSVRDRGEKLFF; DNA: TGTGCCTGGAGTGTACGGGACAGGGGAGAAAAACTGTTTTTT
D: TRBD1; size: -; J: TRBJ1-6; V: TRBV19; CDR3: CASSSGQGVGSPLHF; DNA: TGTGCCAGTAGCTCGGGACAGGGGGTCGGATCACCCCTCCACTTT
D: -; size: -; J: TRBJ2-3; V: TRBV11-3; CDR3: CASSSYALTGGDTQYF; DNA: TGTGCCAGCAGCTCCTACGCCCTTACCGGGGGAGATACGCAGTATTTT
D: TRBD2; size: -; J: TRBJ2-1; V: TRBV5-5; CDR3: CASSQTSGGSIYNEQFF; DNA: TGTGCCAGCAGCCAAACTAGCGGGGGAAGCATTTACAATGAGCAGTTCTTC
D: -; size: -; J: TRBJ1-5; V: TRBV2; CDR3: CASSEADRVNQPQHF; DNA: TGTGCCAGCAGTGAAGCTGATAGGGTGAATCAGCCCCAGCATTTT
D: -; size: -; J: TRBJ2-1; V: TRBV7-3; CDR3: CASSLEGGSYNEQFF; DNA: TGTGCCAGCAGCTTAGAAGGAGGAAGCTACAATGAGCAGTTCTTC
D: -; size: -; J: TRBJ1-5; V: TRBV5-1; CDR3: CASSQDGGNQPQHF; DNA: TGCGCCAGTTCTCAGGATGGGGGCAATCAGCCCCAGCATTTT
D: -; size: few; J: TRBJ1-4; V: TRBV11-1; CDR3: CASSDGLQGEKLFF; DNA: TGTGCCAGCAGCGACGGTCTTCAGGGGGAAAAACTGTTTTTT
D: -; size: -; J: TRBJ1-5; V: TRBV30; CDR3: CAWSRGRAGQPQHF; DNA: TGTGCCTGGAGTAGAGGCAGGGCGGGTCAGCCCCAGCATTTT
D: TRBD1; size: -; J: TRBJ1-2; V: TRBV2; CDR3: CASSNGQGAYGYTF; DNA: TGTGCCAGCAGTAATGGACAGGGGGCCTATGGCTACACCTTC
D: -; size: -; J: TRBJ2-2; V: TRBV30; CDR3: CAWSFTGELFF; DNA: TGTGCCTGGTCGTTCACCGGGGAGCTGTTTTTT
D: -; size: -; J: TRBJ1-2; V: TRBV28; CDR3: CASSLFENYGYTF; DNA: TGTGCCAGCAGTTTATTTGAGAACTATGGCTACACCTTC
D: TRBD2; size: -; J: TRBJ2-7; V: TRBV19; CDR3: CASSRTSVSYEQYF; DNA: TGTGCCAGTAGCCGGACTAGCGTCTCCTACGAGCAGTACTTC
D: TRBD1; size: -; J: TRBJ2-2; V: TRBV19; CDR3: CASSHAGGAGELFF; DNA: TGTGCCAGTAGTCATGCAGGGGGAGCCGGGGAGCTGTTTTTT
D: TRBD1; size: -; J: TRBJ1-2; V: TRBV19; CDR3: CASSIDRGQTYGYTF; DNA: TGTGCCAGTAGTATAGACAGGGGGCAAACTTATGGCTACACCTTC
D: TRBD2; size: once; J: TRBJ2-2; V: TRBV2; CDR3: CASSGTSGSVTGELFF; DNA: TGTGCCAGCAGTGGGACTAGCGGGAGTGTCACCGGGGAGCTGTTTTTT
D: -; size: -; J: TRBJ1-3; V: TRBV19; CDR3: CASYLQGRGNTIYF; DNA: TGTGCCAGCTACTTACAGGGAAGGGGAAACACCATATATTTT
D: TRBD1; size: -; J: TRBJ1-3; V: TRBV9; CDR3: CASSTTGGGSGNTIYF; DNA: TGTGCCAGCAGCACAACAGGGGGGGGTTCTGGAAACACCATATATTTT